This T cell receptor beta chain appears in the sequencing data of a study of PD-1 blockade in classical Hodgkin lymphoma. The wider study: Patients received nivolumab 3 mg/kg intravenously every 2 weeks.

Every single patient, without exception, relapsed after autologous stem cell transplantation, and brentuximab vedotin exposure varied. Germline V gene data show CDR1 as KGHSH and CDR2 as LQKENI. The ends were cut back, 3 bases at V and 4 bases at J, with 16 bases in the middle. This CDR3 has 15 residues. Libraries were prepared by immunoSEQ multiplex PCR; TCRdb keeps only in-frame clonotypes and omits some of them. The sample has about 37,000 clones, roughly four fifths seen once; the top ten hold approximately 10%. This specimen consisted of peripheral blood mononuclear cells (PBMCs), obtained at baseline. The chain recombines TRBV18 with TRBJ2-7, with D possibly matching TRBD2 (6 bases). The TCR originated in a human donor with classical Hodgkin lymphoma. CDR3 residues: CASSPSGLTTYEQYF. For the CDR3, the DNA is TGTGCCAGCTCACCTAGCGGACTCACTACTTACGAGCAGTACTTC.